Each of the 30 T cell receptor beta chains below was sequenced from the same sample in a study of identical twins. MiXCR, applied by TCRdb to the 5' RACE reads, yields one record per CDR3 protein. The sample lists about 250,000 distinct CDR3 sequences, roughly 8.7% seen once, with less than 4% in the top ten. These data were also reused for a study on yellow fever vaccine responses in identical twins.

Sequencing was done on a sample of CD8+ T cells sorted from blood. Every receptor here comes from a woman younger than 30 in good health.

This clonotype has a handful of counts. This sequence joins TRBV9 and TRBJ2-2; D may match TRBD1 or TRBD2 (5 bases each). CDR1 and CDR2 (germline): SGDLS, YYNGEE. The CDR3 spans 12 residues. V lost 5 bases and J 6 bases, leaving 8 bases between the germline ends. The CDR3 DNA reads as TGTGCCAGCAGATGGGGGTCCGGGGAGCTGTTTTTT. It is translated as CASRWGSGELFF.

This clonotype has a handful of counts. CDR3 coding DNA: TGTGCCAGCAGCCGCTCAGGGGATTCTAGCACAGATACGCAGTATTTT. Protein sequence: CASSRSGDSSTDTQYF. The V and J genes are TRBV7-9 and TRBJ2-3, with D possibly TRBD1 on 6 matching bases. The CDR3 is made up of 16 amino acids. Per germline, CDR1 SEHNR and CDR2 FQNEAQ (reference sequence). Trimming pared 5 bases from V and 0 bases from J, leaving 15 bases between.

This clonotype appeared many times. The CDR3 bases are TGTGCCAGCAGTTTTCACCGGGACAGGGCCTACGAGCAGTACTTC. Translating it yields CASSFHRDRAYEQYF. The chain is built from TRBV12-3 or TRBV12-4 and TRBJ2-7; 9 bases fit TRBD1. The CDR3 is 15 residues long. Trimming took 3 bases from V and 2 from J; bases not matched to a gene: 5.

This clonotype was detected only a few times. The V gene is TRBV3-1, the J gene TRBJ2-1; 9 bases are a match to TRBD2. The CDR3 has 17 amino acids. The germline CDR1 and CDR2 sequences are LGHDT and YNNKEL (reference sequence). With 0 bases clipped from V and 0 bases from J, the junction kept 3 bases outside the gene matches. In DNA form, the CDR3 reads TGTGCCAGCAGCCAAGAACGACTAGCGGTCTCCTACAATGAGCAGTTCTTC. As protein: CASSQERLAVSYNEQFF.

This clonotype has a handful of counts. The chain combines TRBV14 with TRBJ2-1; D could derive from TRBD1 or TRBD2 (5 bases each). Trimming took off 0 bases at V and 3 bases at J, with 18 bases between the two ends. From germline, CDR1 is SGHDN and CDR2 FVKESK. There are 18 residues in the CDR3. CDR3 in amino acids: CASSQDTPRGAVYNEQFF. The CDR3 DNA sequence: TGTGCCAGCAGCCAAGATACTCCTAGAGGGGCAGTCTACAATGAGCAGTTCTTC.

The chain uses TRBV29-1 and TRBJ2-7, with D maybe TRBD2 (6 bases). Trimming stripped 6 bases from V and 6 bases from J, with 15 bases between. Germline V CDR1 and CDR2: SQVTM, ANQGSEA. The CDR3 covers 12 residues. CDR3: CSVGTALGEQYF. CDR3 bases: TGCAGCGTGGGGACTGCCCTCGGCGAGCAGTACTTC.

This clonotype was counted ten times or more. The chain couples TRBV20-1 to TRBJ2-2, with TRBD2 as a possible D gene (5 bases). V shed 2 bases and J shed 2 bases, with 6 bases lying between them. Germline V lookup: CDR1 DFQATT, CDR2 SNEGSKA (reference sequence). This CDR3 spans 13 amino acids. The CDR3 nucleotides are TGCAGTGCTAGACTAGCCAACACCGGGGAGCTGTTTTTT. This gives the protein CSARLANTGELFF.

This clonotype has a count of ten or more. The chain carries TRBV9 and TRBJ2-3; TRBD2 aligns across 7 bases. Trimming at V came to 2 bases and at J to 1 base, leaving 10 bases not matched to a gene. From germline, CDR1 is SGDLS and CDR2 YYNGEE. This CDR3 has 17 residues. This CDR3 reads CASSVPIGSGGTDTQYF. The CDR3 DNA sequence: TGTGCCAGCAGCGTCCCCATCGGGAGCGGGGGCACAGATACGCAGTATTTT.

This clonotype came up many times. The V call is TRBV10-3, the J call TRBJ2-3, with D possibly TRBD2 on 5 matching bases. Germline V gene sequence: CDR1 ENHRY, CDR2 SYGVKD. V was cut by 3 bases and J by 2 bases, with 6 bases left in between. The CDR3 extends over 13 amino acids. This CDR3 reads CAISDLATDTQYF. In DNA form, the CDR3 reads TGTGCCATCAGTGATCTAGCCACAGATACGCAGTATTTT.

The table lists this clonotype with a few counts. The chain recombines TRBV6-2 or TRBV6-3 with TRBJ2-6; 7 bases fit TRBD1. The CDR3 loop spans 17 amino acids. V lost 6 bases to trimming and J lost 5 bases; unmatched junction nucleotides: 13. Germline V lookup: CDR1 MNHEY, CDR2 SVGEGT. CDR3 in amino acids: CASSPWTGPLRANVLTF. The CDR3 DNA sequence: TGTGCCAGCAGCCCATGGACAGGTCCCCTGAGGGCCAACGTCCTGACTTTC.

This clonotype was counted only a few times. This chain links TRBV7-8 with TRBJ2-1; TRBD2 matches at 8 bases. The CDR3 length is 15 residues. Germline V gene data show CDR1 as SGHVS and CDR2 as FQNEAQ. V was pared by 7 bases and J by 3 bases, with 8 bases of the junction left unmatched. CDR3 sequence: CASNTKRGNYNEQFF. CDR3 bases: TGTGCCAGCAATACTAAGCGGGGGAACTACAATGAGCAGTTCTTC.

The chain joins TRBV24-1 to TRBJ2-1, with D possibly matching TRBD2 (5 bases). Germline V gene sequence: CDR1 KGHDR, CDR2 SFDVKD. Deletions cut 4 bases from V and 4 bases from J, with 19 bases between. This CDR3 region has 17 residues. In DNA form, the CDR3 reads TGTGCCACCAGTGACCGAAGGGCCAGTTGGGAGTACAATGAGCAGTTCTTC. It specifies CATSDRRASWEYNEQFF.

The sample holds many counts of this clonotype. This chain joins TRBV6-1 and TRBJ1-2; 7 bases line up with TRBD1. The germline V gene encodes CDR1 MNHNS and CDR2 SASEGT. The J segment lost 3 bases and the V segment lost 3 bases, leaving 10 bases of the junction unmatched. This CDR3 comprises 16 residues. As DNA, the CDR3 is TGTGCCAGCAGTGACCTAACAGGGGAGGCCGACTATGGCTACACCTTC. It encodes CASSDLTGEADYGYTF.

This clonotype has more than one count but fewer than ten. The chain joins TRBV7-2 to TRBJ1-1; tentatively, D is TRBD1 (6 bases). There are 14 residues in the CDR3. V was clipped by 5 bases and J by 2 bases, with 12 bases between them. Germline-derived CDR1 and CDR2 are SGHTA and FQGNSA. CDR3 residues: CASSPSQGNTEAFF. CDR3 nucleotides: TGTGCCAGCAGCCCCTCACAGGGAAACACTGAAGCTTTCTTT.

This clonotype turned up a few times. The chain joins TRBV7-9 to TRBJ2-1; no clear D gene. V gave up 5 bases and J gave up 5 bases, with 10 bases separating them. The CDR3 is made up of 13 amino acids. The V gene's germline CDR1 is SEHNR and CDR2 FQNEAQ (reference sequence). This CDR3 reads CASSGPLDNEQFF. In DNA, the CDR3 is TGTGCCAGCAGCGGCCCCTTGGACAATGAGCAGTTCTTC.

This clonotype was observed many times. The chain links TRBV6-5 to TRBJ2-3; D is undetermined. V was clipped by 4 bases and J by 2 bases, with 4 bases between them. CDR1 and CDR2 from the germline V gene are MNHEY and SVGAGI. The CDR3 runs to 12 residues. The CDR3 region is CASSSPTDTQYF. The CDR3, as DNA: TGTGCCAGCAGTTCACCCACAGATACGCAGTATTTT.

This clonotype occurred many times. The CDR3 DNA reads TGTGCCAGCAGTGACGGTCCCTTGGATGAAAAACTGTTTTTT. It specifies CASSDGPLDEKLFF. The chain links TRBV12-3 or TRBV12-4 to TRBJ1-4; D remains ambiguous. CDR3 size: 14 residues. V lost 5 bases and J lost 6, with 13 bases in between.

This clonotype has a count of ten or more. The rearrangement uses TRBV7-9 and TRBJ2-7; 8 nucleotides agree with TRBD1. Germline V gene sequence: CDR1 SEHNR, CDR2 FQNEAQ (reference sequence). This CDR3 region has 13 residues. Trimming cost V 6 bases and J 5 bases; bases outside gene matches: 6. CDR3 coding DNA: TGTGCCAGCAGGGTGACAGGGGACCACGAGCAGTACTTC. As protein: CASRVTGDHEQYF.

This clonotype occurred a few times. V and J are TRBV19 and TRBJ2-7; D perhaps matches TRBD2 (5 bases). With 5 bases removed from V and 3 bases from J, the gap between germline ends came to 8 bases. The CDR3 has 12 residues. The germline V gene has CDR1 LNHDA and CDR2 SQIVND (reference sequence). DNA for the CDR3: TGTGCCAGTAGTGAGGGCTACTACGAGCAGTACTTC. Protein sequence: CASSEGYYEQYF.

The rearrangement joins TRBV15 to TRBJ2-3, with TRBD2 matching 7 bases. The germline V gene encodes CDR1 LNHNV and CDR2 YYDKDF (reference sequence). The CDR3 loop spans 14 amino acids. After removal of 5 bases from V and 8 bases from J, the junction contained 10 bases not matched to a gene. The CDR3 here is CATSGGREWGTQYF. CDR3 in DNA: TGTGCCACCAGCGGCGGGCGGGAGTGGGGTACGCAGTATTTT.

At least ten counts were recorded for this clonotype. The chain links TRBV20-1 to TRBJ1-1; D uncertain. The CDR3 is 12 amino acids. V lost 5 bases and J 6 bases, leaving 13 bases between the germline ends. Per germline, CDR1 DFQATT and CDR2 SNEGSKA (reference sequence). The CDR3 reads CSAPFFGAEAFF. The CDR3 DNA follows: TGCAGTGCTCCCTTTTTCGGGGCTGAAGCTTTCTTT.

This chain uses TRBV14 with TRBJ2-2; D is uncertain. The CDR3 has 13 residues. V lost 1 base to trimming and J lost 9 bases, with 9 bases between them. The germline gives CDR1 SGHDN, CDR2 FVKESK. CDR3 DNA: TGTGCCAGCAGCCAAGCCCCCTGGAGGGAGCTGTTTTTT. It specifies CASSQAPWRELFF.

This clonotype was picked up many times. Mismatch with germline at one junction end may stem from a read error. J is TRBJ2-7 and V is TRBV28, with 11 nucleotides matching TRBD2. Germline lookup yields CDR1 MDHEN and CDR2 SYDVKM. This CDR3 has 15 residues. CDR3 DNA: TGTGCCAGCAATTTAGCGGGAGGGAACTCCTACGAGCAGTACTTC. Its protein product is CASNLAGGNSYEQYF. Full variable domain (remainder filled in from reference TRBV28 and TRBJ2-7): DVKVTQSSRYLVKRTGEKVFLECVQDMDHENMFWYRQDPGLGLRLIYFSYDVKMKEKGDIPEGYSVSREKKERFSLILESASTNQTSMYLCASNLAGGNSYEQYFGPGTRLTVT.

As concerns this clonotype: This may be a read error: a much more frequent sequence differs by one nucleotide. This chain joins TRBV7-2 and TRBJ2-7, with TRBD2 identical over 9 bases. CDR1 and CDR2 (germline): SGHTA, FQGNSA. This CDR3 has 15 amino acids. J gave up 5 bases and V 11 bases, and 16 bases lay outside the gene matches. DNA of the CDR3: TGTGCCGGCAAAGTACTAGCGGGCCCCAGGAACGAGCAGTACTTC. Translation gives CAGKVLAGPRNEQYF.

Many counts were recorded for this clonotype. The chain is built from TRBV12-5 and TRBJ2-7, with D possibly being TRBD2 (6 bases). V gave up 3 bases and J gave up 7 bases, with 10 bases separating them. This CDR3 is built from 12 residues. CDR1 and CDR2 (germline): LGHNT, FRNRAP. CDR3 region: CASGLRGREQYF. The CDR3 DNA is TGTGCTAGTGGTTTACGGGGGAGAGAGCAGTACTTC.

Points on this clonotype: A junction boundary mismatches the germline segment, possibly from a read error. This chain uses TRBV28 with TRBJ2-7; 10 positions agree with TRBD2. The germline gives CDR1 MDHEN, CDR2 SYDVKM. This CDR3 spans 14 amino acids. The CDR3 loop is CASSTGLAVYGQYF. As DNA, the CDR3 is TGTGCCAGCAGTACCGGACTAGCGGTCTACGGGCAGTACTTC.

This clonotype showed up many times. The gene calls are TRBV5-1 and TRBJ2-1; D might be TRBD1 (6 bases). CDR1 and CDR2 from the germline V gene are SGHRS and YFSETQ. CDR3 length: 16 amino acids. The germline V and J ends were trimmed by 4 bases and 0 bases, with 14 bases remaining between them. The CDR3 DNA reads TGCGCCAGCAGCACGGACAGTACCTTCTCCTACAATGAGCAGTTCTTC. Amino acid sequence: CASSTDSTFSYNEQFF. Full variable domain (missing parts from reference TRBV5-1 and TRBJ2-1): KAGVTQTPRYLIKTRGQQVTLSCSPISGHRSVSWYQQTPGQGLQFLFEYFSETQRNKGNFPGRFSGRQFSNSRSEMNVSTLELGDSALYLCASSTDSTFSYNEQFFGPGTRLTVL.

CDR3 in amino acids: CAGREGGGTDTQYF. CDR3 sequence (DNA): TGTGCCGGCCGAGAGGGGGGGGGAACAGATACGCAGTATTTT. The chain carries TRBV10-3 and TRBJ2-3, with D maybe TRBD2 (7 bases). Germline V CDR1 and CDR2: ENHRY, SYGVKD. The germline V and J ends were trimmed by 11 bases and 3 bases, with 18 bases remaining between them. This CDR3 has 14 amino acids.

This sequence joins TRBV9 and TRBJ2-5, with D perhaps matching TRBD2 (6 bases). The length of the CDR3 is 15 residues. V was clipped by 0 bases and J by 5 bases, with 14 bases between them. Germline CDR1 SGDLS, CDR2 YYNGEE. The CDR3 is CASSVDSGLLETQYF. CDR3 DNA: TGTGCCAGCAGCGTAGATAGCGGCCTACTTGAGACCCAGTACTTC.

There are a few counts of this clonotype. The chain joins TRBV9 to TRBJ1-2, with 10 bases identical to TRBD1. The CDR3 covers 16 residues. Germline V gene lookup returns CDR1 SGDLS and CDR2 YYNGEE. With V trimmed by 3 bases and J by 4 bases, 9 bases remained unmatched. CDR3 coding DNA: TGTGCCAGCAGCGAGACAGGGGGCGCGCCTTCCTATGGCTACACCTTC. It codes for CASSETGGAPSYGYTF.